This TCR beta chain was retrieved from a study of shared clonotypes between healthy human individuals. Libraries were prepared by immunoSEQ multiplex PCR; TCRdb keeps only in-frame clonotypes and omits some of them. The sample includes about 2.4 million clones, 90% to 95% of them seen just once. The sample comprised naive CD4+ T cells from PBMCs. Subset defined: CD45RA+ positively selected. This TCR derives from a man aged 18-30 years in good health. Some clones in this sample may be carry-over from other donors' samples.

DNA for the CDR3: TGTGCCACCAGCAGAGGCCAGGGACACAACACCGGGGAGCTGTTTTTT. Translating gives CATSRGQGHNTGELFF. The rearrangement links TRBV15 to TRBJ2-2; tentative D call: TRBD1 (6 bases). Germline V gene lookup returns CDR1 LNHNV and CDR2 YYDKDF (reference sequence). The CDR3 spans 16 residues. V dropped 1 base and J dropped 2 bases, with 11 bases sitting between them.